This TCR beta chain was captured by sequencing in a study of blood T cell repertoires in COVID-19. In the study overall: Samples of COVID-19 (acute and convalescent) were obtained from the United States, Italy and Spain. Sample material is recorded as cDNA or gDNA derived from T cells, B-cell-depleted T cells, or PBMCs.

Source study methods: How many nucleated cells were present was estimated from reference gene primer amplification. Using immunoSEQ multiplex PCR, the repertoire was profiled, and TCRdb retains in-frame clones only, with some absent. The DNA was the basis for D and trimming; V, J and clone size are from that table. The sample lists around 41,000 clones, approximately 90% occurring once. The CDR3 loop spans 13 amino acids. Trimming took 0 bases from V and 6 from J, leaving 9 bases between them. The germline V gene has CDR1 SGHDT and CDR2 YYEEEE. The gene calls are TRBV5-6 and TRBJ1-2, with D unclear. This receptor was identified in a human donor in a cohort sampled during active COVID-19. The sequencing sample was made of peripheral blood. The CDR3 here is CASSLGTLDGYTF. CDR3 nucleotide sequence: TGTGCCAGCAGCTTGGGGACTTTGGATGGCTACACCTTC.